This T cell receptor beta chain came from a study of naive and memory T cell subsets (dated by TCRdb to about 2017). Background on the whole study: The study applied an open-source, UMI-based TCR alpha and beta sequencing pipeline to sorted naive and memory peripheral blood T cell subsets. Complete agreement was observed between the functional CMV T cell responses and the IgG serology results. RNA was DNase-treated and reverse transcribed with TCR constant-region primers, mostly using SuperScript III. The research as a whole found: The repertoire findings for the naive and memory subsets could not be validated, as no ground truth was available. RNA-based TCR counts may be influenced by expression changes linked to T cell activation and differentiation. In both CD4 and CD8 cells, going from naive through CM, EM and EMRA, the Gini index went up while Shannon and inverse Simpson diversity went down. TCR abundance followed a power law with an exponent that was different for naive and memory subsets but consistent across the three individuals. Following error correction, more than 85% of naive TCR sequences occurred only once, which made naive abundance distributions much steeper than those of memory subsets. A clonotype was defined as a single alpha or beta chain sequence rather than as a paired alpha/beta receptor.

This clonotype was counted between two and nine times. Its binding antigen is unknown. Within one base of it there is no much larger clone, and no base qualities were kept. The method behind the library was UMI-ligation and nested PCR. An equimolar mix of two oligonucleotides covering both TRBC1 and TRBC2 was used as the beta constant-region primer. A single-stranded oligonucleotide containing the SP2 primer and a 12-nucleotide UMI was joined to the 3' end of the cDNA by T4 RNA ligase 1. Four rounds of PCR, combining the SP2 primer with nested alpha and beta constant-region primers, were used to amplify the ligated cDNA. Incubation of the ligation reaction lasted about 20-25 hours at 16 degrees C. To avoid over-amplification, PCR2 was usually performed as a SYBR Green qPCR and halted once a predetermined threshold was reached. Every purification after the first one was done using Agencourt AMPure XP magnetic beads. Library quantification was done by Qubit, followed by a TapeStation check on which the main peak was expected at around 650 bp. Sequencing of the pooled libraries was done on an Illumina MiSeq using v2 2x251 paired-end kits, which typically yielded about 1-2 million reads per sample. Each sample's library went into the pool at about 4 nM, and roughly 5-7.5% PhiX was added to help with cluster recognition. The study's own analysis went as follows. FASTQ reads processed by Demultiplexor were assigned V and J genes by Decombinator through tag matching that tolerated a single base-pair mismatch. Collapsinator used UMIs to correct both sequencing errors and frequency errors arising from PCR heterogeneity. TCRs were translated and CDR3s were extracted from the conserved cysteine to the FGXG phenylalanine by CDR3Translator, with non-productive sequences being flagged. Gini, Shannon entropy and inverse Simpson indices were computed after subsampling the repertoires to the same number of UMI-defined TCRs. Within the linear range, a power law was fitted to clonotype abundance distributions using maximum likelihood. On one naive CD8 sample, the pipeline and MIGEC gave similar UMI counts, unique TCR numbers and clonal distributions. A set of roughly 6,600 CMV-associated CDR3 sequences, compiled from VDJdb and a published dataset, was used to search the repertoires. In-frame beta chains were kept once TCRdb had trimmed the public reads at Q25 with fastp and called clones with MiXCR. A single entry per CDR3 protein holds the most common genes and DNA from its merged rows. V and J calls and clone size were set by TCRdb, not the authors. This sample gives 75,000 to 85,000 distinct CDR3 sequences in total; about an eighth of them show up just once. 0.75% to 1% of the sample goes to the ten largest clones.

The germline ends are 8 bases apart after V is trimmed by 5 bases and J by 0 bases. From its cysteine to its phenylalanine, the CDR3 spans 13 amino acids. Only CDR3 DNA is held: 39 bases, read in frame from base 1. CDR1 and CDR2 are read off the germline V gene as SGHRS and YFSETQ. TCR alpha and beta chain libraries were amplified separately from the second PCR step onward. To determine each donor's CMV status, fresh PBMCs were stimulated overnight with CMV viral lysate, and IFNgamma production from CD4+ T cells was then assessed. Miltenyi beads were used first to positively select CD4 T cells, and CD8 T cells were then positively selected from the CD4-negative fraction. After staining for CD3, CD4, CD8, CD45RA, CD27 and a live/dead dye, cells were sorted on a BD Aria II into four subsets based on CD45RA and CD27. Three healthy volunteers provided blood, and each donor's sample was split into CD4 and CD8 T cells and then further divided into four differentiation subsets. Around 110 ml of peripheral blood was taken from each donor, and PBMC were separated by density-gradient centrifugation on Ficoll-Paque PLUS. Sorted cells were lysed in RLT buffer, after which RNA was extracted using a Qiagen RNeasy kit and stored at -80 degrees C.

This clonotype was obtained from a human donor in good health. The chain is made from TRBV5-1 and TRBJ1-2; no D gene is confidently identified. The sequenced material came from central memory CD4+ T cells from blood. This specimen's cell subset or site label, per the study, means: central memory, CD45RA- CD27+. Here the CDR3 is given as CASRQEPNYGYTF. The DNA sequence is given as TGCGCCAGCAGACAAGAACCTAACTATGGCTACACCTTC.